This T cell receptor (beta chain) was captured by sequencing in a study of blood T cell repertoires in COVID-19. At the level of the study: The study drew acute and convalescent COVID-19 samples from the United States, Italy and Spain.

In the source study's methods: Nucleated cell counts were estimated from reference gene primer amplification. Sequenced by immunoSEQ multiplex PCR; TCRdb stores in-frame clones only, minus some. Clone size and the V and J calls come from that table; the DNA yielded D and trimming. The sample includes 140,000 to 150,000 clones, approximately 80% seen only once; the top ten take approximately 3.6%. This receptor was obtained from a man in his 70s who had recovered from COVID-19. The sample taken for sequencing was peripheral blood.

In nucleotides, the CDR3 is TGTGCCAGCAGCGACCGACCCCGGGTCGACGAGCAGTACTTC. This translates into CASSDRPRVDEQYF. The chain employs TRBV9 and TRBJ2-7; D is uncertain. V gave up 3 bases and J gave up 5 bases, with 15 bases separating them. Per the germline V gene, CDR1 is SGDLS and CDR2 is YYNGEE. The CDR3 length is 14 residues.